The clone carrying this T cell receptor (beta chain) came up once. Antigen unknown. This sample was taken from a study of graft-versus-host responses after intestinal transplantation. Background on the study: Every recipient underwent anti-thymocyte globulin induction, then tacrolimus and steroids for two to three years.

This CDR3 has 14 residues. Looked up from germline, CDR1 is GTSNPN and CDR2 is SVGIG (reference sequence). V was cut by 2 bases and J by 2 bases, with 12 bases left in between. General study findings and limits: GvH clonotypes were identified within recipient marrow, with a subset emerging first in ileum or blood.

Using immunoSEQ multiplex PCR, the repertoire was profiled, and TCRdb retains in-frame clones only, with some absent. The sample includes around 40,000 clones, 94% of them seen just once. The rearrangement links TRBV30 to TRBJ1-2, with D possibly matching TRBD1 (5 bases). The TCR sequence derives from a human donor who was the organ donor for an intestinal transplant. Specimen: unstimulated CD4+ T cells sorted from spleen or lymph node cells, collected before transplant. In DNA, the CDR3 is TGTGCCTGGAGTAGGGGCAGCGAGAACTATGGCTACACCTTC. Its protein is CAWSRGSENYGYTF.